A selection of T cell receptor beta chains follows, all from one sample in a study of T-cell reconstitution after alpha-beta-depleted transplantation in children. TCRdb re-called the PCR reads with MiXCR, one entry per CDR3 protein. The sample shows hundreds of thousands of distinct CDR3 sequences, about an eighth of them seen only once. The source was PBMCs, mostly from graft donor cells, collected 360 days after TCRalphabeta/CD19-depleted stem cell transplant. These receptors all stem from a male patient between 10 and 17 years old who had a stem cell transplant for acute myeloid leukemia, so the T cells may come from the graft donor. Both conserved end residues are part of each CDR3. Fields, in order: V gene, clone size, J gene, CDR3 length, D gene, CDR3 DNA, CDR3 protein. D genes are given only for firm matches. Not all rows give a size; the values are once, few, many and, for expanded clones, a class.

TRBV24-1,many,TRBJ2-3,16,NA,TGTGCCACCAGTGATTTTCGGAGGGAAGGGGCAGATACGCAGTATTTT,CATSDFRREGADTQYF
TRBV7-2,NA,TRBJ2-4,12,TRBD1,TGTGCCAGCAGCTTAGCGGGGACAGGAGAGTACTTC,CASSLAGTGEYF
TRBV29-1,many,TRBJ2-3,13,NA,TGCAGCGTTGGAGGACCTAGCACAGATACGCAGTATTTT,CSVGGPSTDTQYF
TRBV11-2,many,TRBJ2-7,15,TRBD2,TGTGCCAGCAGCCCCCGGGGACTAGCGAGCTACGAGCAGTACTTC,CASSPRGLASYEQYF
TRBV12-3/TRBV12-4,few,TRBJ2-1,15,NA,TGTGCCAGTTCAATTCCCAGGCCTCGCGGGAATGAGCAGTTCTTC,CASSIPRPRGNEQFF
TRBV4-3,few,TRBJ2-1,14,NA,TGCGCCAGCAGCCGAAAAATGGACAGTGTTGCGCAGTTCTTC,CASSRKMDSVAQFF
TRBV29-1,many,TRBJ2-5,11,NA,TGCAGCGTTGGGGGGTGGGAGACCCAGTACTTC,CSVGGWETQYF
TRBV4-2,few,TRBJ1-6,14,NA,TGTGCCAGCAGCCCCCCAGGGCTGGGATCACCCCTCCACTTT,CASSPPGLGSPLHF
TRBV5-1,few,TRBJ2-7,16,TRBD2,TGCGCCAGCAGCCCCGGTCTAGCGGGAGGACGAATGGAGCAGTACTTC,CASSPGLAGGRMEQYF
TRBV7-2,NA,TRBJ2-7,17,NA,TGTGCCAGCAGCTTAGGGGTATCGGCCCCGATAACTTACGAGCAGTACTTC,CASSLGVSAPITYEQYF
TRBV6-5,NA,TRBJ2-6,18,TRBD2,TGTGCCAGCAGTTACAATGGCGGGAGTCTCTCTGGGGCCAACGTCCTGACTTTC,CASSYNGGSLSGANVLTF
TRBV28,many,TRBJ2-7,18,NA,TGTGCCAGCAGTTTTTTTGTCGGGGGGCCGGGCCGGAGGAACGAGCAGTACTTC,CASSFFVGGPGRRNEQYF
TRBV6-5,many,TRBJ1-3,13,TRBD1,TGTGCCAGCAGTTTGGGACAGGGGAACACCATATATTTT,CASSLGQGNTIYF
TRBV9,NA,TRBJ2-5,16,TRBD2,TGTGCCAGCAGCGTAGCGGGGACTAGCGGGAGTAAGACCCAGTACTTC,CASSVAGTSGSKTQYF
TRBV28,NA,TRBJ1-1,15,TRBD1,TGTGCCAGCAGTTTACCGGGACAGGGGGCCGCTGAAGCTTTCTTT,CASSLPGQGAAEAFF
TRBV11-2,NA,TRBJ1-1,14,NA,TGTGCCAGCAGCGCGTCCAGGGTTGCCACTGAAGCTTTCTTT,CASSASRVATEAFF
TRBV28,few,TRBJ2-1,18,NA,TGTGCCAGCAGTCGACCCGCTGTAGAGCGCCTATCCTACAATGAGCAGTTCTTC,CASSRPAVERLSYNEQFF
TRBV20-1,many,TRBJ1-1,11,NA,TGCAGTGCTAGAGTATCTGTTGAAGCTTTCTTT,CSARVSVEAFF
TRBV7-2,NA,TRBJ2-3,15,TRBD2,TGTGCCAGCAGTCGCCTAGCGGGACCCGGGGATACGCAGTATTTT,CASSRLAGPGDTQYF
TRBV19,NA,TRBJ1-4,15,NA,TGTGCCAGTAGTATTGGTGGGACGTTGAAGGAAAAACTGTTTTTT,CASSIGGTLKEKLFF
TRBV20-1,many,TRBJ2-7,14,TRBD1,TGCAGTGCTAACCGGGACAGGGGACAATACGAGCAGTACTTC,CSANRDRGQYEQYF
TRBV19,few,TRBJ2-1,15,TRBD1,TGTGCCAGTAGTATAGGGACAGGGGAGCACAATGAGCAGTTCTTC,CASSIGTGEHNEQFF
TRBV7-3,NA,TRBJ1-6,13,NA,TGTGCCAGCAGCTTAACCAGCCATTCACCCCTCCACTTT,CASSLTSHSPLHF
TRBV5-1,NA,TRBJ2-1,15,TRBD2,TGCGCCAGCAGCTTGGCCGGGAGGGCCGACAATGAGCAGTTCTTC,CASSLAGRADNEQFF
TRBV5-1,NA,TRBJ2-7,12,NA,TGCGCCAGCAGGCGAGGGGGCTACGAGCAGTACTTC,CASRRGGYEQYF
TRBV19,NA,TRBJ2-3,16,NA,TGTGCCAGTTCCCCTGTGACCCTCGGGGGCACAGATACGCAGTATTTT,CASSPVTLGGTDTQYF
TRBV29-1,NA,TRBJ1-5,16,NA,TGCAGCGTTGGTTCTGAGGGAAGTTATAGCAATCAGCCCCAGCATTTT,CSVGSEGSYSNQPQHF
TRBV28,many,TRBJ2-2,12,NA,TGTGCTTCCGCAGTCATCACCGGGGAGCTGTTTTTT,CASAVITGELFF